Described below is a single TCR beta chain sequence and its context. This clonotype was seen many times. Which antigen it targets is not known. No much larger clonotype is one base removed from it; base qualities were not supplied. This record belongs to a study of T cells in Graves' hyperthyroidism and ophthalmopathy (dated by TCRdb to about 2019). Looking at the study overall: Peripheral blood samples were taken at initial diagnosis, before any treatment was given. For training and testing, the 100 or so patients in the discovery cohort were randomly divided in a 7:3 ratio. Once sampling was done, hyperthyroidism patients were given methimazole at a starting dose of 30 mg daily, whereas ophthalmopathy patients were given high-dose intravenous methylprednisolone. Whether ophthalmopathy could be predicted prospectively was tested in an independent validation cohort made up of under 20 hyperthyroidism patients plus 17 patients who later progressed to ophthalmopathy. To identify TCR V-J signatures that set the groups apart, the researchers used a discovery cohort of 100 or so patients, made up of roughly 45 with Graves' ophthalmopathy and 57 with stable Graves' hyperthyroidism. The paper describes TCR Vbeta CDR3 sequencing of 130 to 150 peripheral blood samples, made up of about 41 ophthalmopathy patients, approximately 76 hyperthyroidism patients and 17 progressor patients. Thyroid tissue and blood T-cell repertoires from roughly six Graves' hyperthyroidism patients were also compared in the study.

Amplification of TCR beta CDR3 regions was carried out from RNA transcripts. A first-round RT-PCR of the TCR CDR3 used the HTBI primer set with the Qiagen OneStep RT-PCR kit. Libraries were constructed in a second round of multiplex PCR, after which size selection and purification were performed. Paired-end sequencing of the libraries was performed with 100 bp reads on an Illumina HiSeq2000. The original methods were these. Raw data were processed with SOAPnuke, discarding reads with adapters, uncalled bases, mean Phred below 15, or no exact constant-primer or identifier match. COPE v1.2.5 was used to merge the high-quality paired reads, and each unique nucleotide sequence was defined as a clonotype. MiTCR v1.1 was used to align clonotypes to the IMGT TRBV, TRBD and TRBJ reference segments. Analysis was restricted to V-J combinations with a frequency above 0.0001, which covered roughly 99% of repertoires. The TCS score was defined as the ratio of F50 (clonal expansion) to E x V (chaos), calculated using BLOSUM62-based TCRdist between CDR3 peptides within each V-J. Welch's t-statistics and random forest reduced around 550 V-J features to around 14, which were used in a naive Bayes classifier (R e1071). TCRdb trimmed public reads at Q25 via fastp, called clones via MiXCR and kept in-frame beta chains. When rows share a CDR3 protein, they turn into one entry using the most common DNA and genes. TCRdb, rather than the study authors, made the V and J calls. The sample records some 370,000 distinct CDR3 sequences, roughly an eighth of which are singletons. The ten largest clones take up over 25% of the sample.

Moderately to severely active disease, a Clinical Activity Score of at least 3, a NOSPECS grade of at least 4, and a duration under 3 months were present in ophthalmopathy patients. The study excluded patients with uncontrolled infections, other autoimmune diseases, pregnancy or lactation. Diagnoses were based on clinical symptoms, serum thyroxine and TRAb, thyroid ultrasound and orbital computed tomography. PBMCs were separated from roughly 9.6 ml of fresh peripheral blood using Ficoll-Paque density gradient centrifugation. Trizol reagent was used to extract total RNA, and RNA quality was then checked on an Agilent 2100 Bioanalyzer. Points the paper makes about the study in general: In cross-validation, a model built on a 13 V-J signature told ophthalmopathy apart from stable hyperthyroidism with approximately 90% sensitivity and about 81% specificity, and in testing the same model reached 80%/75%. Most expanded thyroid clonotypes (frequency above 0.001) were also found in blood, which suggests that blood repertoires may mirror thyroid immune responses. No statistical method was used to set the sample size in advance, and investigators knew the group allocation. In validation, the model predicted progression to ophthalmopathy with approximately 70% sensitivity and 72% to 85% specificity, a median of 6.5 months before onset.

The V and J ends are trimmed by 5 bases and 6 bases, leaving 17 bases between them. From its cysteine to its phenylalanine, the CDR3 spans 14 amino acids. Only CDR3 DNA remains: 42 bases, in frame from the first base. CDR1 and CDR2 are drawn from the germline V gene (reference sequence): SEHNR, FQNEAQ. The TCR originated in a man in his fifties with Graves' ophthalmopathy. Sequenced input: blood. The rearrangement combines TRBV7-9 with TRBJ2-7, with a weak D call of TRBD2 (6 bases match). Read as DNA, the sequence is TGTGCCAGCAGCCGGGGACTGTCCGCGTCCGAGCAGTACTTC. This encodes CASSRGLSASEQYF.